This TCR beta chain was recorded in a study of T cell repertoires in ileal Crohn's disease. V was shortened by 6 bases and J by 0 bases, with 5 bases between the two germline ends. Looked up from germline, CDR1 is MNHNS and CDR2 is SASEGT. The CDR3 spans 12 residues. Only in-frame clones appear in the TCRdb table, and some are missing; sequencing was by immunoSEQ multiplex PCR. The repertoire consists of tens of thousands of clones, with about 89% occurring once and the leading ten covering approximately 2%. Time point: neoterminal ileum biopsy at postoperative endoscopy, about 6 months after surgery. A few counts support this clone.

Sequencing input: ileal tissue. The chain joins TRBV6-1 to TRBJ1-2; D gene ambiguous. The source is an adult with Crohn's disease. This CDR3 reads CASSLANYGYTF. In nucleotides, the CDR3 is TGTGCCAGCAGCTTAGCTAACTATGGCTACACCTTC.